This TCR beta chain originates from a study of blood T cell repertoires in COVID-19. Study context: Samples of COVID-19 (acute and convalescent) were obtained from the United States, Italy and Spain.

Generated by immunoSEQ multiplex PCR, the TCRdb table keeps only in-frame clones and is missing some. The repertoire holds roughly 320,000 clones, with roughly nine tenths as singletons. Each participant's cohort was designated according to participant-reported clinical history. The germline gives CDR1 KGHSH, CDR2 LQKENI. J gave up 0 bases and V 7 bases, and 13 bases lay outside the gene matches. CDR3 length: 17 residues. The sample was PBMCs or T cells enriched from blood (not recorded which). The receptor's source is a woman aged 25 to 45 who had been exposed to COVID-19. V gene TRBV18 combines with J gene TRBJ2-3; 7 bases match TRBD1. CDR3 region: CASFRDRVSSSTDTQYF. The CDR3 DNA sequence: TGTGCCAGCTTCCGGGACAGAGTCTCCTCTAGCACAGATACGCAGTATTTT. Full variable domain (missing parts from reference TRBV18 and TRBJ2-3): NAGVMQNPRHLVRRRGQEARLRCSPMKGHSHVYWYRQLPEEGLKFMVYLQKENIIDESGMPKERFSAEFPKEGPSILRIQQVVRGDSAAYFCASFRDRVSSSTDTQYFGPGTRLTVL.